This T cell receptor beta chain was captured in a study of human T cells and chemical hapten exposure. About the study: There were per-sample TCR yield variations, arising mainly from small pooled library volume differences.

Indicated time point: pre-sensitization, week 0. Specified treatment: therapeutic diphenylcyclopropenone sensitization with weekly scalp DPC. Each CDR3 protein gets one entry after TCRdb re-called the RACE reads with MiXCR. This table has more than 55,000 distinct CDR3 sequences, roughly 10% appearing once. This CDR3 spans 14 amino acids. Germline CDR1 SGHRS, CDR2 YFSETQ. V was shortened by 4 bases and J by 1 base, with 11 bases between the two germline ends. The specimen comprised whole blood, sampled in connection with sensitization to the hapten diphenylcyclopropenone (DPC). This sequence joins TRBV5-1 and TRBJ2-5; a possible D gene is TRBD1 (5 bases). The TCR sequence derives from a woman aged 35 to 49 with alopecia areata. Some clones in this sample may be carry-over from other donors' samples. This CDR3 reads CASSEQVGQETQYF. The CDR3 DNA reads TGCGCCAGCAGCGAACAGGTCGGCCAAGAGACCCAGTACTTC.